These 26 T cell receptor beta chains were sequenced from one sample in a study of CD8+ T cells in alopecia areata. Treatment given: oral pan-JAK inhibitor, 5-10 mg twice daily. Isolated RNA was reverse transcribed into cDNA used as the sequencing template. Sequenced by immunoSEQ multiplex PCR; TCRdb stores in-frame clones only, minus some. The profile shows 120,000 or so clones, over 55% of them singletons. The material was CD4+ T cells sorted from blood, obtained at week 4, from a patient treated with tofacitinib. The receptor source for this set is a human donor with alopecia areata.

The genes are TRBV27 and TRBJ2-1; no clear D gene. Germline V gene sequence: CDR1 MNHEY, CDR2 SMNVEV (reference sequence). V was trimmed by 6 bases and J by 9 bases, leaving 18 bases between them. There are 14 residues in the CDR3. CDR3 protein: CASRPNDDSAEQFF. The CDR3 DNA reads as TGTGCCAGCAGACCTAATGACGATTCGGCTGAGCAGTTCTTC.

As concerns this clone: Other nucleotide sequences from this sample produce the same CDR3. CDR3 sequence: CASSLAGRNTEAFF. The CDR3 coding sequence is TGCGCCAGCAGCTTGGCCGGAAGGAACACTGAAGCTTTCTTT. The V and J genes are TRBV5-1 and TRBJ1-1; D unresolved. V was clipped by 0 bases and J by 1 base, with 7 bases between them. This CDR3 contains 14 residues. Germline values: CDR1 SGHRS, CDR2 YFSETQ.

The chain recombines TRBV5-1 with TRBJ1-4; the D gene is possibly TRBD1 (5 bases). CDR3 length: 15 residues. The germline gives CDR1 SGHRS, CDR2 YFSETQ. The V and J ends lost 4 bases and 3 bases respectively, with 13 bases between them. The CDR3 reads CASSRGSGPNEKLFF. CDR3 coding DNA: TGCGCCAGCAGCCGGGGGTCAGGACCTAATGAAAAACTGTTTTTT.

This chain joins TRBV4-1 and TRBJ2-1, with TRBD2 identical over 10 bases. The junction had 8 bases not matched to a gene; V was cut back by 4 bases and J by 5 bases. CDR3 length equals 16 residues. Germline CDR1 and CDR2: MGHRA and YSYEKL. The CDR3 region is CASSRVTSGLNNEQFF. The CDR3 DNA reads TGCGCCAGCAGCCGAGTGACTAGCGGGCTCAACAATGAGCAGTTCTTC.

This clone was picked up a small number of times. CDR3: CAISGTGTSYEQYF. The CDR3 DNA follows: TGTGCCATCAGTGGGACCGGGACTAGCTACGAGCAGTACTTC. This chain joins TRBV10-3 and TRBJ2-7, with TRBD2 matching 8 bases. Germline V gene sequence: CDR1 ENHRY, CDR2 SYGVKD. There are 14 residues in the CDR3. V lost 4 bases and J lost 3; bases outside the gene matches: 5.

This clone was seen a handful of times. The rearrangement uses TRBV5-6 and TRBJ1-1; 7 bases align to TRBD1. There are 17 residues in the CDR3. Germline V gene sequence: CDR1 SGHDT, CDR2 YYEEEE. J lost 0 bases, V lost 4 bases, and 12 bases had no gene match. The CDR3 region is CASSPRTGAFMNTEAFF. Here the CDR3 DNA reads TGTGCCAGCAGCCCCCGTACAGGGGCATTCATGAACACTGAAGCTTTCTTT.

This clone was seen once. The V gene is TRBV29-1, the J gene TRBJ2-3, with 12 positions matching TRBD2. The CDR3 totals 14 residues. Trimming took 6 bases from V and 11 from J; bases not matched to a gene: 12. Per the germline V gene, CDR1 is SQVTM and CDR2 is ANQGSEA. Here the CDR3 DNA reads TGCAGCGTGGGCGGATCGGAACTAGCGGGGGGGCAGTATTTT. Its translation: CSVGGSELAGGQYF.

The rearrangement joins TRBV5-1 to TRBJ2-3; a possible D gene is TRBD1 (6 bases). This CDR3 comprises 14 residues. Trimming left V 0 bases short and J 5 bases short, with 10 bases between. Germline-derived CDR1 and CDR2 are SGHRS and YFSETQ. CDR3 nucleotide sequence: TGCGCCAGCAGCTTGGTGGGGGCTGGAGATACGCAGTATTTT. It codes for CASSLVGAGDTQYF.

With regard to this clone: Other nucleotide sequences in the sample specify the same CDR3. The chain couples TRBV9 to TRBJ1-2, with D maybe TRBD1 (6 bases). With 0 bases removed from V and 0 bases from J, the gap between germline ends came to 9 bases. The CDR3 loop spans 15 amino acids. Germline V gene sequence: CDR1 SGDLS, CDR2 YYNGEE. CDR3 protein: CASSVGEGANYGYTF. The DNA of the CDR3 is TGTGCCAGCAGCGTAGGGGAGGGGGCTAACTATGGCTACACCTTC. The full variable domain, completed using reference TRBV9 and TRBJ1-2, is DSGVTQTPKHLITATGQRVTLRCSPRSGDLSVYWYQQSLDQGLQFLIQYYNGEERAKGNILERFSAQQFPDLHSELNLSSLELGDSALYFCASSVGEGANYGYTFGSGTRLTVV.

The chain is built from TRBV29-1 and TRBJ2-7, with D perhaps assigned TRBD1 or TRBD2 (5 bases each). V was clipped by 7 bases and J by 2 bases, with 15 bases between them. This CDR3 spans 13 amino acids. Germline V gene sequence: CDR1 SQVTM, CDR2 ANQGSEA. In nucleotides, the CDR3 is TGCAGCGCCCTACTCCAGGGAGCCTACGAGCAGTACTTC. Protein sequence: CSALLQGAYEQYF.

The chain combines TRBV5-1 with TRBJ2-3, with TRBD2 matching 10 bases. Trimming removed 3 bases from V and 5 bases from J; junction bases left unmatched: 9. The CDR3 contains 16 residues. Germline V gene lookup returns CDR1 SGHRS and CDR2 YFSETQ. In DNA, the CDR3 is TGCGCCAGCAGCTCCTTAGCGGGAGGAGGTATAGATACGCAGTATTTT. Amino acids: CASSSLAGGGIDTQYF.

This chain connects TRBV4-2 to TRBJ2-1, with 10 bases aligning to TRBD2. Germline trimming cut 2 bases from V and 11 bases from J; bases unmatched to any gene: 3. The CDR3 has 13 amino acids. Germline loops: CDR1 LGHNA, CDR2 YNFKEQ. The CDR3 sequence is CASSQQLAGQQFF. CDR3 bases: TGTGCCAGCAGCCAACAACTAGCGGGACAGCAGTTCTTC.

This chain joins TRBV7-2 and TRBJ2-7, with 7 positions matching TRBD2. CDR1 and CDR2 from the germline V gene are SGHTA and FQGNSA. V trimming: 5 bases; J trimming: 3 bases; junction bases outside the gene matches: 10. The CDR3 consists of 15 residues. As DNA, the CDR3 is TGTGCCAGCAGCCCCGAAGCGGGACTGATCTACGAGCAGTACTTC. Translation: CASSPEAGLIYEQYF.

The chain joins TRBV7-3 to TRBJ2-7; TRBD2 might be the D (5 bases). V was trimmed by 5 bases and J by 6 bases, leaving 14 bases between them. This CDR3 spans 13 amino acids. The germline CDR1 and CDR2 sequences are SGHTA and FQGTGA. CDR3 sequence: CASSLLGEGEQYF. In DNA, the CDR3 is TGTGCCAGCAGCCTGCTTGGAGAGGGCGAGCAGTACTTC.

This clone came up once. The rearrangement joins TRBV5-1 to TRBJ1-2; the D is unclear. Between the trimmed V and J ends, which lost 0 bases and 0 bases, there was a span of 9 bases. This CDR3 region has 15 residues. Germline V gives CDR1 SGHRS, CDR2 YFSETQ. The CDR3 here is CASSLVGQTNYGYTF. The CDR3 coding sequence is TGCGCCAGCAGCTTGGTAGGGCAGACTAACTATGGCTACACCTTC.

This clone has only a few counts. CDR3 loop: CASSDRMEGQGAGLAKNIQYF. The CDR3 nucleotides read TGTGCCAGCAGCGACCGCATGGAAGGACAGGGGGCCGGCTTAGCCAAAAACATTCAGTACTTC. The gene calls are TRBV7-3 and TRBJ2-4; TRBD1 matches 11 bases. The CDR3 has 21 residues. V lost 5 bases to trimming and J lost 0 bases; unmatched junction nucleotides: 18. Germline CDR1 SGHTA, CDR2 FQGTGA.

This clone has just one count. J is TRBJ2-5 and V is TRBV7-9; D may match TRBD1 or TRBD2 (6 bases each). There are 14 residues in the CDR3. CDR1 SEHNR and CDR2 FQNEAQ come from the germline V gene (reference sequence). Trimming removed 4 bases from V and 5 bases from J, with 14 bases in between. CDR3 residues: CASSYGGPRETQYF. Written as DNA, the CDR3 is TGTGCCAGCAGCTACGGGGGCCCCAGGGAGACCCAGTACTTC.

This clone was counted a few times. This chain joins TRBV7-9 and TRBJ2-1, with TRBD2 identical over 10 bases. CDR1 and CDR2 from the germline V gene are SEHNR and FQNEAQ (reference sequence). V dropped 5 bases and J dropped 7; count of bases not matched to a gene: 14. CDR3 size: 17 residues. CDR3: CASSPSGTSVRSNEQFF. The CDR3 DNA sequence: TGTGCCAGCAGCCCATCCGGGACTAGCGTTAGATCTAATGAGCAGTTCTTC.

The chain joins TRBV5-1 to TRBJ2-1; TRBD1 aligns across 8 bases. Germline V gives CDR1 SGHRS, CDR2 YFSETQ. Unmatched junction bases numbered 3, after V lost 4 bases and J lost 0 bases. The CDR3 is made up of 15 amino acids. CDR3 DNA: TGCGCCAGCAGCCAGGGGACAGGCTCCTACAATGAGCAGTTCTTC. Residues: CASSQGTGSYNEQFF.

V and J are TRBV29-1 and TRBJ2-1; D is perhaps TRBD1 or TRBD2 (5 bases each). This CDR3 region has 10 residues. Germline V gene lookup returns CDR1 SQVTM and CDR2 ANQGSEA. V was shortened by 7 bases and J by 10 bases, with 11 bases between the two germline ends. CDR3 nucleotide sequence: TGCAGCGCCGGGGACGCCGAGCAGTTCTTC. Protein product: CSAGDAEQFF.

The table lists this clone with a few counts. The CDR3 bases are TGTGCCAGCAGTTTATATTCGGGGAGCTCTGGGGCCAACGTCCTGACTTTC. Protein product: CASSLYSGSSGANVLTF. The chain recombines TRBV27 with TRBJ2-6; tentatively, D is TRBD2 (5 bases). The CDR3 is 17 amino acids. The germline V gene has CDR1 MNHEY and CDR2 SMNVEV (reference sequence). Trimming took 1 base from V and 0 from J, leaving 10 bases between them.

In this sample, this clone turned up a few times. This chain uses TRBV18 with TRBJ2-3, with D unresolved. The CDR3 sequence is 13 residues long. Trimming left V 5 bases short and J 3 bases short, with 9 bases between. The V gene's germline CDR1 is KGHSH and CDR2 LQKENI. The CDR3 loop is CASSNQETDTQYF. DNA for the CDR3: TGTGCCAGCTCAAACCAGGAAACAGATACGCAGTATTTT.

This clone occurred many times. This chain uses TRBV7-2 with TRBJ1-3; D call uncertain. The CDR3 spans 15 residues. Trimming took 1 base from V and 0 from J, leaving 7 bases between them. Germline V gene sequence: CDR1 SGHTA, CDR2 FQGNSA. Here the CDR3 DNA reads TGTGCCAGCAGCTTAGAAGGCCTCTCTGGAAACACCATATATTTT. Translation: CASSLEGLSGNTIYF.

The chain has TRBV4-1 and TRBJ2-5, with 7 bases matching TRBD2. This CDR3 has 15 amino acids. Germline CDR1 is MGHRA and CDR2 is YSYEKL. After removal of 0 bases from V and 5 bases from J, the junction contained 6 bases not matched to a gene. The DNA of the CDR3 is TGCGCCAGCAGCCAAGATCGGGGAGCGGGGGAGACCCAGTACTTC. Translating gives CASSQDRGAGETQYF.

This clone was detected only once. This chain connects TRBV25-1 to TRBJ1-2; TRBD1 aligns across 7 bases. Germline values: CDR1 MGHDK, CDR2 SYGVNS. CDR3 size: 16 residues. Trimming took 4 bases from V and 5 from J; bases not matched to a gene: 13. The CDR3 loop reads CASSALSTGALYGYTF. The CDR3 DNA is TGTGCCAGCAGTGCCCTCTCAACAGGGGCCCTATATGGCTACACCTTC.

This sequence joins TRBV29-1 and TRBJ1-2; 8 bases are shared with TRBD1. CDR1 is SQVTM, CDR2 ANQGSEA, per germline. J gave up 9 bases and V 6 bases, and 3 bases lay outside the gene matches. This CDR3 spans 10 amino acids. The CDR3 reads CSVDRESYTF. The CDR3 nucleotides read TGCAGCGTGGACAGGGAGAGCTACACCTTC.